This TCR beta chain is from a study of blood T cell repertoires in COVID-19. Original methodology: Reference gene primer amplification in the assay estimated nucleated cell counts. The assay was immunoSEQ multiplex PCR, and TCRdb's table has in-frame clones only and misses some. D and trimming come from the DNA, and the V and J calls and clone size come from that table. The profile shows just over 90,000 clones, around four fifths of them singletons. Germline values: CDR1 MNHEY, CDR2 SMNVEV (reference sequence). Trimming took 3 bases from V and 3 from J, leaving 21 bases between them. The CDR3 has 18 residues.

V gene TRBV27 combines with J gene TRBJ2-4; TRBD1 is a possible D gene (5 bases). This clonotype was sampled from a human donor in a cohort sampled during active COVID-19. Material for sequencing was peripheral blood. As DNA, the CDR3 is TGTGCCAGCAGTTTCCGCCGCCAGGGTTGGGGTAACAAAAACATTCAGTACTTC. Translation gives CASSFRRQGWGNKNIQYF.